The 7 T cell receptor beta chains listed next were all sequenced from one sample in a study of post-analysis software for immune sequencing data. No antigen is known for these receptors. The study's findings and limits: Roughly 5 TRBV segments occurring more often in patients than controls included TRBV5-6, TRBV5-1 and TRBV20-1.

Each TCR beta cDNA library carried unique molecular identifiers. MiXCR was run by TCRdb on the PCR reads, yielding one entry per CDR3 protein. Among some 890,000 distinct CDR3 sequences listed, about 53% were seen once. Input material: blood. The receptor set was obtained from a girl between 5 and 17 years old with multiple sclerosis.

This clonotype was seen only a few times. V usage is TRBV6-2 or TRBV6-3 and J usage is TRBJ2-5; TRBD2 aligns across 8 bases. CDR3 length: 18 amino acids. The ends lost 5 bases at V and 0 bases at J; junction bases unmatched: 14. Germline lookup yields CDR1 MNHEY and CDR2 SVGEGT. CDR3 sequence: CASSPWTISGANQETQYF. DNA for the CDR3: TGTGCCAGCAGTCCCTGGACTATTAGCGGGGCTAACCAAGAGACCCAGTACTTC.

A single count supports this clonotype. The V gene is TRBV12-3 or TRBV12-4, the J gene TRBJ2-7; 10 bases map to TRBD2. Germline trimming cut 3 bases from V and 5 bases from J; bases unmatched to any gene: 10. This CDR3 is 16 amino acids long. CDR3 protein: CASSFRTSGIFHEQYF. CDR3 bases: TGTGCCAGCAGTTTTCGAACTAGCGGGATTTTCCACGAGCAGTACTTC.

The table lists this clonotype with a few counts. This chain joins TRBV7-8 and TRBJ2-7; 11 bases fit TRBD2. V was clipped by 1 base and J by 4 bases; unmatched bases: 6. The CDR3 extends over 16 amino acids. From germline, CDR1 is SGHVS and CDR2 FQNEAQ. The CDR3 nucleotides are TGTGCCAGCAGCTTAGGTATTAGCGGGGGGGCATACGAGCAGTACTTC. It translates to CASSLGISGGAYEQYF.

The CDR3 reads CASSEPLGGDSPLHF. CDR3 bases: TGTGCCAGCAGTGAACCCCTCGGTGGGGACTCACCCCTCCACTTT. This sequence joins TRBV25-1 and TRBJ1-6; TRBD1 might be the D (5 bases). Germline V gene sequence: CDR1 MGHDK, CDR2 SYGVNS. V was shortened by 2 bases and J by 10 bases, with 15 bases between the two germline ends. This CDR3 has 15 residues.

The CDR3 is CASSLALANEQFF. CDR3 DNA sequence: TGCGCCAGCAGCTTGGCACTAGCAAATGAGCAGTTCTTC. The J gene is TRBJ2-1, the V gene TRBV5-1, with TRBD2 as a possible D gene (6 bases). V was cut by 0 bases and J by 7 bases, with 8 bases left in between. This CDR3 is 13 amino acids long. Germline CDR1 and CDR2: SGHRS and YFSETQ.

This clonotype was seen a handful of times. The gene calls are TRBV20-1 and TRBJ2-7; D is undetermined. V was shortened by 5 bases and J by 7 bases, with 24 bases between the two germline ends. The length of the CDR3 is 15 residues. Per germline, CDR1 DFQATT and CDR2 SNEGSKA (reference sequence). The CDR3 region has the DNA TGCAGTGCTCATTCCGGTGACCACCTTGGGTATGAGCAGTACTTC. Its protein is CSAHSGDHLGYEQYF.

The chain is built from TRBV7-9 and TRBJ2-1, with D possibly being TRBD1 or TRBD2 (6 bases each). CDR1 SEHNR and CDR2 FQNEAQ come from the germline V gene (reference sequence). The ends were cut back, 0 bases at V and 10 bases at J, with 16 bases in the middle. This CDR3 region has 15 residues. The CDR3 DNA is TGTGCCAGCAGCTTAGCCGGCGGAGGGGGGTCGGAGCAGTTCTTC. Translation: CASSLAGGGGSEQFF.